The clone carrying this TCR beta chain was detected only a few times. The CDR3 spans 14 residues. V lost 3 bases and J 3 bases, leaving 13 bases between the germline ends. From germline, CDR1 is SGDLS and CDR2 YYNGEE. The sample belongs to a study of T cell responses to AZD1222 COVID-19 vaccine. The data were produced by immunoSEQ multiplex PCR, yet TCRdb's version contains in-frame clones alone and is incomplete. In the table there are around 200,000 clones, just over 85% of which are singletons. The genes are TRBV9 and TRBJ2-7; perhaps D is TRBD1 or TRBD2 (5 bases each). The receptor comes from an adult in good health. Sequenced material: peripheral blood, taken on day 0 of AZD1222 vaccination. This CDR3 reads CASSGDARSYEQYF. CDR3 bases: TGTGCCAGCAGCGGGGACGCACGCAGCTACGAGCAGTACTTC.